This TCR beta chain was identified during a study of blood T cell repertoires in COVID-19. Study in general: The United States, Italy and Spain provided the acute and convalescent COVID-19 samples.

The CDR3 consists of 13 residues. Germline V gives CDR1 SGHRS, CDR2 YFSETQ. Trimming removed 5 bases from V and 2 bases from J; junction bases left unmatched: 1. The method was immunoSEQ multiplex PCR; TCRdb's version includes in-frame clones alone and lacks a portion of them. The sample gives approximately 150,000 clones, around four fifths of which show up once; around 6.5% is in the top ten. The clonotype comes from a woman in her forties who had recovered from COVID-19. The sequencing input was PBMCs or T cells enriched from blood (not recorded which). The chain joins TRBV5-1 to TRBJ2-3; 8 positions agree with TRBD2. CDR3 DNA: TGCGCCAGCAGAGCGGGGGCCACAGATACGCAGTATTTT. Encoded protein: CASRAGATDTQYF.